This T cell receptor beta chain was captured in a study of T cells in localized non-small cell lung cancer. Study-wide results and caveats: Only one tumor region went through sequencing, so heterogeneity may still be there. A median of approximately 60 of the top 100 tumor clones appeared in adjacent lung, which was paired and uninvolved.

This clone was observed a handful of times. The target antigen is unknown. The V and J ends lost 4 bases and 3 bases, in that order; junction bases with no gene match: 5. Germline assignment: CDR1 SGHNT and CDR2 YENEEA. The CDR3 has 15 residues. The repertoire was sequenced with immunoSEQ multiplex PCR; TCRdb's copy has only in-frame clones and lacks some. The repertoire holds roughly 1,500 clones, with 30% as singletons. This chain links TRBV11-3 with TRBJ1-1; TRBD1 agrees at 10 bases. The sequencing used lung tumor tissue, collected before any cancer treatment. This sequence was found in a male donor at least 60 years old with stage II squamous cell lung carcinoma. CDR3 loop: CASSSLGTGDTEAFF. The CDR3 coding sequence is TGTGCCAGCAGCTCCCTTGGGACAGGGGACACTGAAGCTTTCTTT.